This T cell receptor beta chain was sequenced during a study of cytomegalovirus exposure and HLA in healthy donors. This clone showed up just once. The CDR3 totals 18 residues. Between the trimmed V and J ends, which lost 0 bases and 0 bases, there was a span of 16 bases. The V gene's germline CDR1 is SGDLS and CDR2 YYNGEE. The PCR was carried out with 60 Vbeta primers and 13 Jbeta primers. Using immunoSEQ multiplex PCR, the repertoire was profiled, and TCRdb retains in-frame clones only, with some absent. Of 150,000 to 250,000 clones listed, 70% to 80% are singletons. Sequencing was done on a sample of PBMCs. The V and J genes are TRBV9 and TRBJ1-3; D unclear. The sequence derives from a girl aged 5 to 17 in good health and CMV-seropositive. This chain's CDR3 is CASSVESAGPSSGNTIYF. The CDR3 nucleotides are TGTGCCAGCAGCGTAGAGTCGGCAGGCCCGAGCTCTGGAAACACCATATATTTT.